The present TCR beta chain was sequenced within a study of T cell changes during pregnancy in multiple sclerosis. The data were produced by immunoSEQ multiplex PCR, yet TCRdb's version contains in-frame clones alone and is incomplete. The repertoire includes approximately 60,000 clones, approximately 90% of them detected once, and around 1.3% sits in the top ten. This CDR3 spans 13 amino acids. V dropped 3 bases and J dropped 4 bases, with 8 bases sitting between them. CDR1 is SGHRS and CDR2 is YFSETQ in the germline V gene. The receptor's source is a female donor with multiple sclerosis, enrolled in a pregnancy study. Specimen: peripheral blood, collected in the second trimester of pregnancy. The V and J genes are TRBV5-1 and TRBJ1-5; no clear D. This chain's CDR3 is CASSSVPNQPQHF. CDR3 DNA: TGCGCCAGCAGCTCGGTCCCTAATCAGCCCCAGCATTTT.